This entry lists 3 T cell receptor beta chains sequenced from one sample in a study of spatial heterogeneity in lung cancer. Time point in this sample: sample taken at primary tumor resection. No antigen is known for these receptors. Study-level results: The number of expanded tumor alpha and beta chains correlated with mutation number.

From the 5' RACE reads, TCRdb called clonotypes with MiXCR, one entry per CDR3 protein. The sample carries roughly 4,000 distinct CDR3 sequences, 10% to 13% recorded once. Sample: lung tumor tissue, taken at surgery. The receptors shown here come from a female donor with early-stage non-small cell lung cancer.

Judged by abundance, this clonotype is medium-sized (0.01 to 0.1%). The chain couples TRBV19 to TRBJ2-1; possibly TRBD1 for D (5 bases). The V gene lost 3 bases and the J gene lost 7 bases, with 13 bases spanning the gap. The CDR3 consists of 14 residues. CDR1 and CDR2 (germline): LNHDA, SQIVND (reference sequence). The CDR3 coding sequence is TGTGCCAGTAGTATTGGGCAGGGCTTAAATGAGCAGTTCTTC. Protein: CASSIGQGLNEQFF.

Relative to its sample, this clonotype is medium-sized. CDR3 DNA: TGTGCCAGCAGTTACGCTAGCGGGGGGTTTGTGAATGAGCAGTTCTTC. It codes for CASSYASGGFVNEQFF. The rearrangement links TRBV6-5 to TRBJ2-1; 11 positions agree with TRBD2. Germline trimming cut 2 bases from V and 7 bases from J; bases unmatched to any gene: 7. CDR1 and CDR2 (germline): MNHEY, SVGAGI. This CDR3 contains 16 residues.

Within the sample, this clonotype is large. CDR3: CASSQEVGTGDEQYF. The DNA of the CDR3 is TGTGCCAGCAGCCAGGAAGTTGGGACAGGGGACGAGCAGTACTTC. The chain joins TRBV4-2 to TRBJ2-7, with 10 bases matching TRBD1. Trimming removed 3 bases from V and 5 bases from J; junction bases left unmatched: 7. The CDR3 sequence is 15 residues long. Germline V CDR1 and CDR2: LGHNA, YNFKEQ.